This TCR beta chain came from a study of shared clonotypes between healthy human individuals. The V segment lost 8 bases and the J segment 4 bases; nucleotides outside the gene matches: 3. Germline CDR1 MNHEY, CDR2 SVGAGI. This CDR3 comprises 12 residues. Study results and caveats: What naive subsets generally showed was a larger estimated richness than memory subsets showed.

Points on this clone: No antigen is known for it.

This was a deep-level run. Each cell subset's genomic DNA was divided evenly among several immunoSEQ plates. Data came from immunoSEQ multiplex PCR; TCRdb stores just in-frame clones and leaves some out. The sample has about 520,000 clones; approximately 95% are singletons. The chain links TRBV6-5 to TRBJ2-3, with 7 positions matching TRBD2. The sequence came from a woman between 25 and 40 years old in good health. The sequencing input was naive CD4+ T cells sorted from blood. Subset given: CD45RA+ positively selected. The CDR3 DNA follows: TGTGCCAGCCGCGGGAGTGCAGATACGCAGTATTTT. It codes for CASRGSADTQYF.